This TCR beta chain was obtained from a study of T cell responses to AZD1222 COVID-19 vaccine. General study results and limits: Elevations in Spike-specific TCR breadth and depth followed administration of two AZD1222 doses. Nearly half of spike-specific TCRs reportedly go after variant regions that carry no mutations. Dominant at 160-218 and 743-854, vaccine-associated CD4 TCRs also spanned spike.

About this clone: What it recognizes is unknown.

Sequencing was performed with immunoSEQ multiplex PCR; in TCRdb, only in-frame clones are kept and a portion is missing. The repertoire holds roughly 55,000 clones, with 87% as singletons. This receptor was taken from an adult in good health. Sequenced material: peripheral blood, taken on day 0 of AZD1222 vaccination.

The CDR3 loop is CASSQQGAVGGYTF. CDR3 bases: TGTGCCAGCAGCCAGCAGGGGGCGGTGGGTGGCTACACCTTC. V is TRBV3-1 (or the pseudogene TRBV3-2) and J is TRBJ1-2; TRBD1 aligns across 8 bases. Germline CDR1 LGHDT, CDR2 YNNKEL (reference sequence). With 3 bases clipped from V and 7 bases from J, the junction kept 7 bases outside the gene matches. This CDR3 comprises 14 residues.